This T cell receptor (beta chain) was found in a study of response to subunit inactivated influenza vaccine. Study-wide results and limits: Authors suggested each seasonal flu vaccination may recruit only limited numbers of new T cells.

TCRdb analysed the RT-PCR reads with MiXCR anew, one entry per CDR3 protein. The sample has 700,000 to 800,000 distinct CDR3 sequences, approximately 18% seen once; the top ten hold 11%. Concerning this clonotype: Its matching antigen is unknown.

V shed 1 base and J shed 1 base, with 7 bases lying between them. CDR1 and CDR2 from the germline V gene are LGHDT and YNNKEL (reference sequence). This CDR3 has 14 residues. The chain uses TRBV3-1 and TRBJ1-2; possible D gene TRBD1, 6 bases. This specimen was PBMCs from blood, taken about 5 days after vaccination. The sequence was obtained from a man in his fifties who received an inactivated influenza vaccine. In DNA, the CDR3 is TGTGCCAGCAGCCAAGGGACAGATAACTATGGCTACACCTTC. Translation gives CASSQGTDNYGYTF. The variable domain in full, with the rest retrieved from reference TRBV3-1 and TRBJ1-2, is DTAVSQTPKYLVTQMGNDKSIKCEQNLGHDTMYWYKQDSKKFLKIMFSYNNKELIINETVPNRFSPKSPDKAHLNLHINSLELGDSAVYFCASSQGTDNYGYTFGSGTRLTVV.